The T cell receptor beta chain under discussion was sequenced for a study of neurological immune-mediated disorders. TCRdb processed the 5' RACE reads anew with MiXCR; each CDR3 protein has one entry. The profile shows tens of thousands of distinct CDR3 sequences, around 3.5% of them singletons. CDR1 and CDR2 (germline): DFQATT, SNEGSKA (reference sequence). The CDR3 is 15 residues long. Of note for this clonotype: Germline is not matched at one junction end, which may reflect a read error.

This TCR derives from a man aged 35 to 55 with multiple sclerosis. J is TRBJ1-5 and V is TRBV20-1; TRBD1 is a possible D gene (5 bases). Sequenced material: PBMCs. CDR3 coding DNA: TGCAGTGCTAGGGGACGAAGCAGCTTTAATCAGCCCCAGAATTTT. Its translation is CSARGRSSFNQPQNF.